This T cell receptor beta chain stems from a study of technical replicates of blood from a handful of donors (dated by TCRdb to 2017 to 2019). Libraries were built with the immunoSEQ multiplex PCR assay. TCRdb's version of the immuneACCESS table is confined to in-frame rearrangements and falls short of the full clone set. An unresolved V gene accounts for under half of the shortfall where checked; the remainder is of unknown origin. The sample table records about 68,000 clones; about 97% of these occur just once. The ten largest clones add up to approximately 0.26% of the sample. The CDR3 numbers 17 residues from cysteine through phenylalanine. Just the 51-base CDR3 DNA is kept, in frame starting at base 1. After removal of 2 bases from V and 3 bases from J, the junction retains 7 bases not matched to a gene. As encoded in the germline V gene (reference sequence), CDR1 is MNHEY while CDR2 is SMNVEV.

On this clone: Its cognate antigen has yet to be identified. Within one base of it there is no much larger clone, and no base qualities were kept.

This clonotype was sampled from a human donor in good health. This chain joins TRBV27 to TRBJ2-3; 11 of the junction bases match TRBD2. Material for sequencing was T cells isolated from PBMCs. The nucleotides are TGTGCCAGCAGTTTACTTGTAGCGGGAGGGTTGACAGATACGCAGTATTTT. Translated, this gives CASSLLVAGGLTDTQYF.